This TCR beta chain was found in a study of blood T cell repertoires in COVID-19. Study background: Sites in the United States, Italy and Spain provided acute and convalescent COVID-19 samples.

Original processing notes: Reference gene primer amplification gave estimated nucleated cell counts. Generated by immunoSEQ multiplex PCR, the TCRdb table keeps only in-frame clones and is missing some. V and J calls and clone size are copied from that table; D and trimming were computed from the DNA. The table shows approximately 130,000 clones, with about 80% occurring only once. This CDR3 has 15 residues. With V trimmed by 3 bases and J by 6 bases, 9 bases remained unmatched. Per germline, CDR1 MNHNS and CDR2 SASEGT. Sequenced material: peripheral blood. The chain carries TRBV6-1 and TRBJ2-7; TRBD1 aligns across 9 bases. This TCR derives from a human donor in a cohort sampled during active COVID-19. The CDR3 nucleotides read TGTGCCAGCAGTGATTACGGGACAGGGTCGTTCGAGCAGTACTTC. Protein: CASSDYGTGSFEQYF.